This TCR beta chain was identified during a study of tumor-infiltrating lymphocytes in primary liver carcinoma. Co-extraction of both nucleic acids (RNA and DNA) used about 19-33 mg of unsorted bulk tissue. Cases comprised patients with primary liver carcinoma who received surgical resection. CDR3 length: 11 residues. From germline, CDR1 is SQVTM and CDR2 ANQGSEA. The V end was cut by 4 bases, the J end by 4 bases, with 5 bases between. Using a constant-region primer together with ProtoScript II reverse transcriptase, TCR beta cDNA was made from roughly 500 ng of total RNA. Slightly modified ARM-PCR, run as three nested multiplex PCR rounds, produced the TCR beta libraries. Running around 10 cycles apiece, the first two PCR rounds relied on TRBV1-TRBV30 forward primers together with a C-beta reverse primer. TCRdb itself ran the multiplex PCR reads through MiXCR, one entry per CDR3 protein. The data hold tens of thousands of distinct CDR3 sequences, with roughly 70% observed a single time.

This clonotype was seen at least ten times. A much larger clone sits a single nucleotide away, making a read error possible. The receptor was isolated from a man aged 35 to 55 with primary liver carcinoma and hepatitis B virus infection. Input material: liver tumor tissue from sampling region 5. Subset reported: tumor region T5, tumor centre. The J gene is TRBJ2-1, the V gene TRBV29-1; D is uncertain. The CDR3, as DNA: TGCAGCGTTGCAACTTACAATGAGCAGTTCTTC. Protein product: CSVATYNEQFF.